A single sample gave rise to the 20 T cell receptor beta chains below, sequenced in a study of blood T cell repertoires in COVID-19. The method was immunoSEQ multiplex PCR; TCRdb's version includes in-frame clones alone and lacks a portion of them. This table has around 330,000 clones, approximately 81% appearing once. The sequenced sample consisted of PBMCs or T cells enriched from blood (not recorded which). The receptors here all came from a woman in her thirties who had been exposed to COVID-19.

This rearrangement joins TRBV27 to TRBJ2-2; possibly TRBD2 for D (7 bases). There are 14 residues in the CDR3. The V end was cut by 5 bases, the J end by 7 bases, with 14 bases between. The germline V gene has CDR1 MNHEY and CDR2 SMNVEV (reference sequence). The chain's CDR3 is CASSKGGSHGELFF. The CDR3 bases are TGTGCCAGCAGTAAGGGGGGGTCTCACGGGGAGCTGTTTTTT.

CDR3 nucleotide sequence: TGTGCCAGCGGTGAGTCGTCGAGCGTCTATGGCTACACCTTC. It yields the protein CASGESSSVYGYTF. This chain connects TRBV7-3 to TRBJ1-2; no reliable D call. CDR3 length: 14 amino acids. V lost 8 bases, J lost 4 bases, and 17 bases lay in between. The germline CDR1 and CDR2 sequences are SGHTA and FQGTGA.

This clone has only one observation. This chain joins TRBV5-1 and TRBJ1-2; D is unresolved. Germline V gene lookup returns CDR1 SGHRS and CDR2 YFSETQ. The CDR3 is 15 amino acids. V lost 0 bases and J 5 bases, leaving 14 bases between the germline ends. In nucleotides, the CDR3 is TGCGCCAGCAGCTTGGCCTTGAGGGAGGAATATGGCTACACCTTC. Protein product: CASSLALREEYGYTF.

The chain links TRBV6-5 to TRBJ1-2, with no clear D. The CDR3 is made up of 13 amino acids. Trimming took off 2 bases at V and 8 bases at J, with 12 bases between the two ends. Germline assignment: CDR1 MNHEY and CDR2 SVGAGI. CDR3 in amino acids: CASSYRGKDGYTF. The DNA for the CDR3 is TGTGCCAGCAGTTACCGGGGAAAGGACGGCTACACCTTC.

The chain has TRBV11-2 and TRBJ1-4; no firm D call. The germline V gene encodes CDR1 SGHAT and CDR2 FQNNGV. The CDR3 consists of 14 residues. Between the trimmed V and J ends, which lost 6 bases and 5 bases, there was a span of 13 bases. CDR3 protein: CASSFNEVNEKLFF. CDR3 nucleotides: TGTGCCAGCAGTTTTAATGAGGTGAATGAAAAACTGTTTTTT.

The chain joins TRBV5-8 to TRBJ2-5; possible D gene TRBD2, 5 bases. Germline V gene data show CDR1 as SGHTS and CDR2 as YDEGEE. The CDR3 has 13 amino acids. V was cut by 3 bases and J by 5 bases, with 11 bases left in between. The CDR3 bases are TGTGCCAGCAGCTGGGTTGGGGAGGAGACCCAGTACTTC. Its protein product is CASSWVGEETQYF.

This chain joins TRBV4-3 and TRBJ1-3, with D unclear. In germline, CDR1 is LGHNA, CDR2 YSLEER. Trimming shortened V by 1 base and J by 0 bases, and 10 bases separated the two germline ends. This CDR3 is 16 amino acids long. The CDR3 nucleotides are TGCGCCAGCAGCCAAGTCGTAGGGAGCTCTGGAAACACCATATATTTT. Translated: CASSQVVGSSGNTIYF.

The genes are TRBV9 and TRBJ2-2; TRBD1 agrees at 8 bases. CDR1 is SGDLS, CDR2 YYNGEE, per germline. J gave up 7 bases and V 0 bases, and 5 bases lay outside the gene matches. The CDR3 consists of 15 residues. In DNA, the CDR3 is TGTGCCAGCAGCGTAGCTAGGACAGGGCTCGGGGAGCTGTTTTTT. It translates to CASSVARTGLGELFF.

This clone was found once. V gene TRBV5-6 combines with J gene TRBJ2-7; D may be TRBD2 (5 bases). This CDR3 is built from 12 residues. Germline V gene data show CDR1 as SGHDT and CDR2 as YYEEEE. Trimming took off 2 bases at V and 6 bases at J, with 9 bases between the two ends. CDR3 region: CASSLGRLEQYF. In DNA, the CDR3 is TGTGCCAGCAGCTTAGGGAGACTCGAGCAGTACTTC.

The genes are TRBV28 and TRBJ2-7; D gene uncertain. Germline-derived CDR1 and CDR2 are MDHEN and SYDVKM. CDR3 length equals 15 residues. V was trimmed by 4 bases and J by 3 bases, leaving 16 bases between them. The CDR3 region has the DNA TGTGCCAGCAGTTCCCCGCATCAGGTATACTACGAGCAGTACTTC. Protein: CASSSPHQVYYEQYF.

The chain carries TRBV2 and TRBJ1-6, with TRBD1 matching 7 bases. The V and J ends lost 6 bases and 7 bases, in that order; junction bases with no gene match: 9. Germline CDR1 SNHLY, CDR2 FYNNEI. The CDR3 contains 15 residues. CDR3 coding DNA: TGTGCCAGCAGATCTTACCGGGACAGAAATTCACCCCTCCACTTT. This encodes CASRSYRDRNSPLHF.

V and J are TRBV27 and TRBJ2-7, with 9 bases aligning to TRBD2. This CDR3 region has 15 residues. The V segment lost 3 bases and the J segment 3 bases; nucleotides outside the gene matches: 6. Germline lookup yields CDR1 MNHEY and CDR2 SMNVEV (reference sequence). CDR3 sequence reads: CASSLRAGGHYEQYF. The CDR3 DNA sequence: TGTGCCAGCAGTTTGAGAGCGGGGGGCCACTACGAGCAGTACTTC.

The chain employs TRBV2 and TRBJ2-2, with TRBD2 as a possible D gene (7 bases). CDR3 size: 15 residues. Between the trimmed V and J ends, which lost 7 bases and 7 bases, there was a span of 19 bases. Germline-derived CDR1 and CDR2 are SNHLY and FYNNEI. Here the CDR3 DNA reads TGTGCCAGCACCCCAGACGGGGGGCTGAACGGGGAGCTGTTTTTT. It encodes CASTPDGGLNGELFF.

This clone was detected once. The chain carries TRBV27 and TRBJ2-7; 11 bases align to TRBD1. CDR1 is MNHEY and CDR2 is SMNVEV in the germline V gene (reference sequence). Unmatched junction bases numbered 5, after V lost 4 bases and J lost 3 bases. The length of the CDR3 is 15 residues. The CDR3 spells CASSSRTGGFYEQYF. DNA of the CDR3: TGTGCCAGCAGTTCCCGGACAGGGGGCTTCTACGAGCAGTACTTC.

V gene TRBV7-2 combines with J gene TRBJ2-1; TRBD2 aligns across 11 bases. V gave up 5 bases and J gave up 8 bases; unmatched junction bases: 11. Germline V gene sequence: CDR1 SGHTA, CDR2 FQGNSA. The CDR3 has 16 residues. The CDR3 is CASSPGLAGPRDEQFF. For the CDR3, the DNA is TGTGCCAGCAGCCCAGGACTAGCGGGTCCTAGGGATGAGCAGTTCTTC.

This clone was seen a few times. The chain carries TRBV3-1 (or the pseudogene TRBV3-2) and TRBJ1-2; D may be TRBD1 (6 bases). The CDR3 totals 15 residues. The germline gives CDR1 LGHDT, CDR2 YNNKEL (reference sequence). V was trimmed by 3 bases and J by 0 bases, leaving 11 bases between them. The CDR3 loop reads CASSHTGQANYGYTF. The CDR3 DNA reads TGTGCCAGCAGCCATACAGGGCAAGCTAACTATGGCTACACCTTC.

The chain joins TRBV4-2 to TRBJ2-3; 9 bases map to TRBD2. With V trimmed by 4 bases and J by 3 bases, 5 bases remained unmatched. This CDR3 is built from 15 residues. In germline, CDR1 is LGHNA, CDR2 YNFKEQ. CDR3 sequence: CASSPRGGETDTQYF. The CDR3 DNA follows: TGTGCCAGCAGCCCGCGGGGGGGTGAAACAGATACGCAGTATTTT.

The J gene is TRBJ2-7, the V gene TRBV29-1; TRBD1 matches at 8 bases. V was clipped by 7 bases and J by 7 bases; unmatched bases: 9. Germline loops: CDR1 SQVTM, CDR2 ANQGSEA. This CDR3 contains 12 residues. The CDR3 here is CSARGDRQEQYF. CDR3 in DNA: TGCAGCGCAAGGGGGGACAGGCAAGAGCAGTACTTC.

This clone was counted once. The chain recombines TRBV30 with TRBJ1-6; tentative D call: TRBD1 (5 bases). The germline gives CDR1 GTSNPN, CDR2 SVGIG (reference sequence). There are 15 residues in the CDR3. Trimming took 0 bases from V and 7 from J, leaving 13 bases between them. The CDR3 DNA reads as TGTGCCTGGAGTGTATTTACGGGGGGGAATTCACCCCTCCACTTT. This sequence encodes CAWSVFTGGNSPLHF. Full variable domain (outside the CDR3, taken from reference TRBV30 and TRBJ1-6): SQTIHQWPATLVQPVGSPLSLECTVEGTSNPNLYWYRQAAGRGLQLLFYSVGIGQISSEVPQNLSASRPQDRQFILSSKKLLLSDSGFYLCAWSVFTGGNSPLHFGNGTRLTVT.

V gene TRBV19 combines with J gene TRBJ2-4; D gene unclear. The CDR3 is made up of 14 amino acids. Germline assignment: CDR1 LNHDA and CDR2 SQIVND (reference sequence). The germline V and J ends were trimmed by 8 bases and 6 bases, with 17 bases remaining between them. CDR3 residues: CASSDGQVTNIQYF. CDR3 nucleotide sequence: TGTGCCAGTTCGGATGGGCAGGTCACAAACATTCAGTACTTC.